One sample yielded the 20 T cell receptor beta chains listed below, sequenced in a study of CD8+CD57+ T cells in acquired aplastic anemia. Genomic DNA provided the template from which TCR beta VDJ and CDR3 profiles were obtained. MiXCR was run by TCRdb on the reads, yielding one entry per CDR3 protein. The profile covers about 250,000 distinct CDR3 sequences, with 47% appearing a single time and over 7.5% taken by the ten largest. Individuals selected for sequencing had exhibited CD8+CD57+ cell expansion on flow cytometry. The sample was sorted CD4+, CD8+, or CD8+CD57+ T cells (not recorded which) from PBMCs. The source is a human donor with aplastic anemia.

CDR3 in DNA: TGTGCCAGCAGCCAAGATCGATGGGGGGGTCAGCCCCAGCATTTT. Translating gives CASSQDRWGGQPQHF. V usage is TRBV3-1 and J usage is TRBJ1-5, with D maybe TRBD1 (5 bases). From germline, CDR1 is LGHDT and CDR2 YNNKEL (reference sequence). The V end was cut by 0 bases, the J end by 6 bases, with 12 bases between. The CDR3 contains 15 residues.

The gene calls are TRBV15 and TRBJ1-6; 9 nucleotides agree with TRBD1. Germline loops: CDR1 LNHNV, CDR2 YYDKDF (reference sequence). The CDR3 consists of 15 residues. J was trimmed by 12 bases and V by 3 bases; bases with no gene match: 9. CDR3 nucleotides: TGTGCCACCAGCAGGGAAGGACAGGGGTTGGGACCCCTCCACTTT. It encodes CATSREGQGLGPLHF.

The chain combines TRBV14 with TRBJ2-1; 9 bases are a match to TRBD1. The CDR3 covers 14 residues. Germline CDR1 is SGHDN and CDR2 is FVKESK. Losses at the gene ends were 5 bases for V and 8 bases for J; bases not matched to a gene: 7. The CDR3 reads CASSVRGTGYEQFF. Written as DNA, the CDR3 is TGTGCCAGCAGCGTACGAGGGACAGGGTATGAGCAGTTCTTC.

This clonotype came up many times. The rearrangement links TRBV4-3 to TRBJ2-7; TRBD1 aligns across 12 bases. The J segment lost 3 bases and the V segment lost 3 bases, leaving 3 bases of the junction unmatched. The germline CDR1 and CDR2 sequences are LGHNA and YSLEER. The CDR3 length is 15 residues. The CDR3 nucleotides are TGCGCCAGCAGCCAGGGACAGGGGGCTGGCTACGAGCAGTACTTC. This gives the protein CASSQGQGAGYEQYF.

J is TRBJ2-1 and V is TRBV7-8, with 12 bases fitting TRBD2. The CDR3 runs to 16 residues. The V gene end was trimmed by 6 bases and the J gene end by 5 bases; junction bases not matched to a gene: 8. Germline CDR1 is SGHVS and CDR2 is FQNEAQ. CDR3 residues: CASSLYGLAGNNEQFF. The CDR3 DNA reads TGTGCCAGCAGTTTATACGGACTAGCGGGAAACAATGAGCAGTTCTTC.

A few counts support this clonotype. The DNA for the CDR3 is TGCAGTGCTAGACTAGCGGGAGCTAACGAGCAGTACGTC. This encodes CSARLAGANEQYV. The chain combines TRBV20-1 with TRBJ2-7; 10 bases are shared with TRBD2. Germline loops: CDR1 DFQATT, CDR2 SNEGSKA (reference sequence). This CDR3 region has 13 residues. V dropped 2 bases and J dropped 5; count of bases not matched to a gene: 3.

Comment on this clonotype: This may be a read error, as it is one base from a much larger clone. The rearrangement uses TRBV5-1 and TRBJ2-7; D gene uncertain. Near its end, the DNA agrees better with TRBJ2-5, so the J call may be wrong. The length of the CDR3 is 11 residues. CDR1 is SGHRS, CDR2 YFSETQ, per germline. The CDR3 is CASSSAETQYF. CDR3 nucleotide sequence: TGTGCCAGCAGTTCTGCGGAGACCCAGTACTTC.

This chain joins TRBV15 and TRBJ2-1, with 9 positions matching TRBD1. The CDR3 length is 17 residues. The germline CDR1 and CDR2 sequences are LNHNV and YYDKDF (reference sequence). Trimming took 0 bases from V and 6 from J; bases not matched to a gene: 9. The CDR3 nucleotides read TGTGCCACCAGCAGAGAGTGGACAGGGGTAACGGGCAATGAGCAGTTCTTC. It is translated as CATSREWTGVTGNEQFF.

This clonotype occurred many times. This chain connects TRBV12-3 or TRBV12-4 to TRBJ1-2, with D perhaps TRBD1 (6 bases). The CDR3 spans 12 residues. With 5 bases removed from V and 8 bases from J, the gap between germline ends came to 12 bases. The CDR3 here is CASSARGWGYTF. The CDR3 coding sequence is TGTGCCAGCAGTGCCAGGGGTTGGGGCTACACCTTC.

The J gene is TRBJ1-2, the V gene TRBV29-1; unclear D gene. Trimming left V 4 bases short and J 8 bases short, with 5 bases between. The CDR3 extends over 9 amino acids. Germline V gene lookup returns CDR1 SQVTM and CDR2 ANQGSEA. The DNA for the CDR3 is TGCAGCGTTGGCGAAGGCTACACCTTC. This encodes CSVGEGYTF.

This clonotype has at least ten counts. This chain links TRBV13 with TRBJ2-7, with 8 bases matching TRBD2. CDR1 and CDR2 (germline): PRHDT, FYEKMQ (reference sequence). Unmatched junction bases numbered 5, after V lost 4 bases and J lost 3 bases. The CDR3 extends over 14 amino acids. For the CDR3, the DNA is TGTGCCAGCAGCTACAGGACTAGCTACTACGAGCAGTACTTC. It encodes CASSYRTSYYEQYF.

This clonotype was seen only a few times. The chain is built from TRBV27 and TRBJ2-1, with TRBD2 matching over 7 bases. V was pared by 4 bases and J by 5 bases, with 8 bases of the junction left unmatched. Germline assignment: CDR1 MNHEY and CDR2 SMNVEV (reference sequence). CDR3 length: 15 residues. CDR3 sequence (DNA): TGTGCCAGCAGTTCGAAGCGGGGAACCAACAATGAGCAGTTCTTC. Amino acid sequence: CASSSKRGTNNEQFF.

This clonotype was observed many times. The chain is built from TRBV29-1 and TRBJ2-3; no definite D call. The CDR3 loop spans 10 amino acids. Trimming took 5 bases from V and 6 from J, leaving 6 bases between them. In germline, CDR1 is SQVTM, CDR2 ANQGSEA. The CDR3 DNA is TGCAGCGTTCCGGGTGATACGCAGTATTTT. Translating it yields CSVPGDTQYF.

The chain carries TRBV24-1 and TRBJ2-3, with D tentatively TRBD1 (5 bases). V was cut by 4 bases and J by 0 bases, with 10 bases left in between. CDR1 and CDR2 from the germline V gene are KGHDR and SFDVKD. CDR3 size: 15 residues. Written as DNA, the CDR3 is TGTGCCACCAGTGAAGGGGTCCCTAGCACAGATACGCAGTATTTT. Amino acids: CATSEGVPSTDTQYF.

This clonotype was counted a few times. The genes are TRBV7-9 and TRBJ2-7; D is tentatively TRBD1 or TRBD2 (5 bases each). The V end lost 0 bases, the J end lost 6 bases, and 15 bases lay between the germline ends. The germline V gene encodes CDR1 SEHNR and CDR2 FQNEAQ (reference sequence). This CDR3 spans 15 amino acids. The CDR3: CASSLAVRDPSEQYF. The CDR3, as DNA: TGTGCCAGCAGCTTAGCAGTCAGGGACCCCAGCGAGCAGTACTTC.

This clonotype was seen many times. This sequence joins TRBV11-2 and TRBJ2-1; 10 nucleotides align to TRBD2. Germline CDR1 and CDR2: SGHAT and FQNNGV. V gave up 0 bases and J gave up 10 bases; unmatched junction bases: 0. This CDR3 is 13 amino acids long. The CDR3 loop reads CASSLEGLAEQFF. CDR3 nucleotides: TGTGCCAGCAGCTTAGAGGGACTAGCGGAGCAGTTCTTC.

V gene TRBV14 combines with J gene TRBJ2-7; a weak D match, TRBD2 (5 bases). V lost 2 bases, J lost 7 bases, and 9 bases lay in between. This CDR3 spans 12 amino acids. CDR1 is SGHDN and CDR2 is FVKESK in the germline V gene. The DNA of the CDR3 is TGTGCCAGCAGCCAAAGGCGAGGGGAGCAGTACTTC. Its protein is CASSQRRGEQYF.

This clonotype was observed many times. The chain employs TRBV14 and TRBJ2-1; no definite D call. CDR3 length equals 13 residues. The V end was cut by 2 bases, the J end by 0 bases, with 2 bases between. Germline CDR1 reads SGHDN; CDR2 reads FVKESK. The CDR3 DNA sequence: TGTGCCAGCAGCCAAAACTCCTACAATGAGCAGTTCTTC. This encodes CASSQNSYNEQFF.

As to this clonotype: This sequence may be a read error, since a much larger clone differs from it by one base. V gene TRBV7-3 combines with J gene TRBJ2-5, with TRBD2 identical over 10 bases. This CDR3 spans 17 amino acids. With 5 bases clipped from V and 9 bases from J, the junction kept 18 bases outside the gene matches. CDR1 SGHTA and CDR2 FQGTGA come from the germline V gene. The CDR3 reads CASSPLPASGGAESQYF. DNA for the CDR3: TGTGCCAGCAGCCCGCTACCCGCGAGCGGGGGGGCTGAGTCCCAGTACTTC.

This clonotype appeared many times. This chain links TRBV2 with TRBJ2-2, with D perhaps TRBD1 or TRBD2 (6 bases each). The V end lost 3 bases, the J end lost 6 bases, and 11 bases lay between the germline ends. CDR1 and CDR2 from the germline V gene are SNHLY and FYNNEI. The CDR3 loop spans 14 amino acids. The CDR3 spells CASSELGGPGELFF. The DNA of the CDR3 is TGTGCCAGCAGTGAGTTAGGGGGGCCCGGGGAGCTGTTTTTT. Variable domain in full (rest from reference TRBV2 and TRBJ2-2): EPEVTQTPSHQVTQMGQEVILRCVPISNHLYFYWYRQILGQKVEFLVSFYNNEISEKSEIFDDQFSVERPDGSNFTLKIRSTKLEDSAMYFCASSELGGPGELFFGEGSRLTVL.